Described below is a single TCR beta chain sequence and its context. Its target is unknown. This record comes from a study of vaccination effects on CD4 cells after COVID-19. CD4+ T cells were isolated after 10 days of culture. V was cut by 7 bases and J by 5 bases, with 11 bases left in between. Germline V lookup: CDR1 SNHLY, CDR2 FYNNEI. This CDR3 region has 13 residues. This table comes from immunoSEQ multiplex PCR, and its TCRdb copy is limited to in-frame clones, with some not included. The table records 65,000 to 80,000 clones, approximately 71% of them present only once. The V gene is TRBV2, the J gene TRBJ1-4; TRBD1 might be the D (6 bases). The receptor comes from a human donor who received a COVID-19 vaccine. The input for sequencing was CD4+ T cells from PBMCs cultured without peptide, taken before COVID-19 vaccination. The CDR3 loop reads CASTPGENEKLFF. The DNA for the CDR3 is TGTGCCAGCACCCCAGGGGAGAATGAAAAACTGTTTTTT.